These 18 T cell receptor beta chains share one sample of origin, sequenced in a study of blood T cell repertoires in COVID-19. Only in-frame clones appear in the TCRdb table, and some are missing; sequencing was by immunoSEQ multiplex PCR. The sample holds tens of thousands of clones; approximately 80% are singletons and the top ten take about 2%. Sequenced material: peripheral blood. These receptors were taken from a woman in her 70s with acute or convalescent COVID-19.

The gene calls are TRBV6-5 and TRBJ1-2; TRBD1 is a possible D gene (5 bases). CDR1 is MNHEY and CDR2 is SVGAGI in the germline V gene. The CDR3 runs to 10 residues. The CDR3 DNA reads TGTGCGGGGGGTTACTATGGCTACACCTTC. Amino acid sequence: CAGGYYGYTF.

The chain has TRBV3-1 (or the pseudogene TRBV3-2) and TRBJ1-2; a possible D gene is TRBD1 (6 bases). Trimming left V 2 bases short and J 9 bases short, with 19 bases between. Per germline, CDR1 LGHDT and CDR2 YNNKEL (reference sequence). The CDR3 has 15 residues. CDR3 in amino acids: CASSQNQGQRGSYTF. CDR3 DNA sequence: TGTGCCAGCAGCCAAAACCAGGGACAAAGAGGGAGCTACACCTTC.

The V gene is TRBV7-9, the J gene TRBJ2-1; 8 bases fit TRBD1. V dropped 5 bases and J dropped 4; count of bases not matched to a gene: 1. Per germline, CDR1 SEHNR and CDR2 FQNEAQ (reference sequence). This CDR3 has 13 residues. Written as DNA, the CDR3 is TGTGCCAGCAGCCGGACAGGGTACAATGAGCAGTTCTTC. Amino acids: CASSRTGYNEQFF.

V is TRBV2 and J is TRBJ1-6; TRBD1 matches 7 bases. CDR1 and CDR2 from the germline V gene are SNHLY and FYNNEI. This CDR3 is built from 13 residues. J gave up 5 bases and V 11 bases, and 6 bases lay outside the gene matches. CDR3: CAGKGQNNSPLHF. CDR3 in DNA: TGTGCCGGAAAGGGACAGAATAATTCACCCCTCCACTTT.

This chain joins TRBV11-2 and TRBJ1-1, with 7 nucleotides matching TRBD1. This CDR3 is built from 13 residues. J was trimmed by 2 bases and V by 6 bases; bases with no gene match: 3. Looked up from germline, CDR1 is SGHAT and CDR2 is FQNNGV. The CDR3: CASRDRTNTEAFF. The CDR3 DNA reads TGTGCCAGCAGGGACAGGACTAACACTGAAGCTTTCTTT.

This chain uses TRBV5-1 with TRBJ1-2; D not certain. V was cut by 2 bases and J by 6 bases, with 8 bases left in between. Germline CDR1 SGHRS, CDR2 YFSETQ. The CDR3 sequence is 12 residues long. CDR3 residues: CASSFAGNGYTF. CDR3 bases: TGCGCCAGCAGCTTTGCCGGGAATGGCTACACCTTC.

The rearrangement links TRBV18 to TRBJ2-1, with D perhaps TRBD2 (6 bases). The germline V gene has CDR1 KGHSH and CDR2 LQKENI. This CDR3 has 14 amino acids. V was cut by 3 bases and J by 7 bases, with 13 bases left in between. CDR3 in amino acids: CASSPSGGINEQFF. For the CDR3, the DNA is TGTGCCAGCTCACCGTCCGGGGGTATTAATGAGCAGTTCTTC.

The chain recombines TRBV4-1 with TRBJ2-5; maybe TRBD1 (8 bases). V lost 2 bases and J lost 5, with 12 bases in between. The CDR3 contains 14 residues. Germline assignment: CDR1 MGHRA and CDR2 YSYEKL. CDR3 loop: CASSQHRGGETQYF. The DNA of the CDR3 is TGCGCCAGCAGCCAACACAGGGGGGGGGAGACCCAGTACTTC.

This clone appeared a single time. This rearrangement joins TRBV5-1 to TRBJ2-3; possibly TRBD1 for D (5 bases). CDR3 size: 12 residues. CDR1 is SGHRS and CDR2 is YFSETQ in the germline V gene. Trimming removed 0 bases from V and 6 bases from J, with 5 bases in between. CDR3 region: CASSLGGDTQYF. The CDR3 DNA is TGCGCCAGCAGCTTGGGGGGCGATACGCAGTATTTT.

The chain uses TRBV2 and TRBJ2-4; 7 nucleotides agree with TRBD1. The CDR3 consists of 12 residues. Losses at the gene ends were 4 bases for V and 6 bases for J; bases not matched to a gene: 0. Germline CDR1 SNHLY, CDR2 FYNNEI. The DNA for the CDR3 is TGTGCCAGCAGTGGACAGGGAAACATTCAGTACTTC. This gives the protein CASSGQGNIQYF.

The chain is built from TRBV6-5 and TRBJ2-7, with 8 positions matching TRBD1. The germline V gene encodes CDR1 MNHEY and CDR2 SVGAGI. The V segment lost 6 bases and the J segment 0 bases; nucleotides outside the gene matches: 7. The CDR3 contains 15 residues. The CDR3 bases are TGTGCCAGCAGCCACGCCGGGACAGGCTCCTACGAGCAGTACTTC. As protein: CASSHAGTGSYEQYF.

This clone has more than one count but fewer than ten. The chain carries TRBV19 and TRBJ1-3; 7 bases line up with TRBD1. Trimming cost V 3 bases and J 4 bases; bases outside gene matches: 3. The CDR3 extends over 14 amino acids. CDR1 is LNHDA and CDR2 is SQIVND in the germline V gene (reference sequence). This chain's CDR3 is CASSMVGQGNTIYF. The CDR3 DNA sequence: TGTGCCAGTAGTATGGTGGGACAGGGAAACACCATATATTTT.

V usage is TRBV30 and J usage is TRBJ1-1; D not certain. Trimming removed 0 bases at V and 2 bases at J, with 7 bases between. This CDR3 comprises 13 residues. Germline V gene lookup returns CDR1 GTSNPN and CDR2 SVGIG (reference sequence). This CDR3 reads CAWSVSQNTEAFF. The CDR3 nucleotides are TGTGCCTGGAGTGTAAGCCAAAACACTGAAGCTTTCTTT.

V gene TRBV9 combines with J gene TRBJ2-5; 8 nucleotides agree with TRBD1. Germline CDR1 reads SGDLS; CDR2 reads YYNGEE. The V segment lost 3 bases and the J segment 4 bases; nucleotides outside the gene matches: 5. This CDR3 is built from 14 residues. The CDR3 DNA is TGTGCCAGCAGCGGGTGGACAGGGTCAGAGACCCAGTACTTC. It yields the protein CASSGWTGSETQYF.

The V gene is TRBV11-2, the J gene TRBJ1-6; 8 bases map to TRBD1. This CDR3 is built from 13 residues. V was pared by 5 bases and J by 12 bases, with 6 bases of the junction left unmatched. Looked up from germline, CDR1 is SGHAT and CDR2 is FQNNGV. CDR3 DNA sequence: TGTGCCAGCAGCCCGGGACAGGTCCTACCCCTCCACTTT. This gives the protein CASSPGQVLPLHF.

The J gene is TRBJ1-2, the V gene TRBV6-5, with D possibly being TRBD1 (5 bases). Per the germline V gene, CDR1 is MNHEY and CDR2 is SVGAGI. The V end was cut by 8 bases, the J end by 1 base, with 14 bases between. This CDR3 is 14 amino acids long. The CDR3 coding sequence is TGTGCCAGCGCGAGGTCAGGGCTTAACTATGGCTACACCTTC. Translation gives CASARSGLNYGYTF.

The CDR3 DNA is TGTGCCAGCAGCCCGTCCCCGAACTATGGCTACACCTTC. As protein: CASSPSPNYGYTF. The chain carries TRBV14 and TRBJ1-2; D call uncertain. This CDR3 is built from 13 residues. CDR1 is SGHDN and CDR2 is FVKESK in the germline V gene. V was cut by 4 bases and J by 2 bases, with 8 bases left in between.

V is TRBV9 and J is TRBJ1-2, with a possible D match to TRBD1 (5 bases). The CDR3 totals 16 residues. The V gene's germline CDR1 is SGDLS and CDR2 YYNGEE. The V end lost 0 bases, the J end lost 4 bases, and 16 bases lay between the germline ends. The chain's CDR3 is CASSVGTGVSGYGYTF. The CDR3 coding sequence is TGTGCCAGCAGCGTAGGGACGGGGGTTTCCGGCTATGGCTACACCTTC.